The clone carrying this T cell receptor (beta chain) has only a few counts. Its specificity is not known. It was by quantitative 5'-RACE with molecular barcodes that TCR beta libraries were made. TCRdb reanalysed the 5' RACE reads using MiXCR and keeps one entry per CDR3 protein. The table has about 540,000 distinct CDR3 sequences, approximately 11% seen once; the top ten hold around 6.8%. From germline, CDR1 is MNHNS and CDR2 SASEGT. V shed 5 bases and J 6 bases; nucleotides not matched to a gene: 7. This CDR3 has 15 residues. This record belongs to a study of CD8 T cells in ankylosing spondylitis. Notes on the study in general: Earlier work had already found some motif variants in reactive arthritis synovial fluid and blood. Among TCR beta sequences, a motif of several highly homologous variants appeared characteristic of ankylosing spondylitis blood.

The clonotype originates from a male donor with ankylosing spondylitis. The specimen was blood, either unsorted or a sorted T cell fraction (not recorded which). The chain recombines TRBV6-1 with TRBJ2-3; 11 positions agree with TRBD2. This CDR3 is CASSPLAGESDTQYF. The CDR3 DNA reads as TGTGCCAGCAGTCCACTAGCGGGAGAGTCCGATACGCAGTATTTT.